Below, 13 T cell receptor beta chains from the same sample are listed, as sequenced in a study of CD8 T cells in ankylosing spondylitis. TCRdb reprocessed the 5' RACE reads via MiXCR and lists one record per CDR3 protein. The sample records 200,000 to 250,000 distinct CDR3 sequences, roughly 10% being singletons. Material for sequencing was blood, either unsorted or a sorted T cell fraction (not recorded which). All receptors derive from a male donor with ankylosing spondylitis or in good health (not recorded which).

V and J are TRBV3-1 and TRBJ2-3, with 8 bases matching TRBD2. The germline gives CDR1 LGHDT, CDR2 YNNKEL (reference sequence). V lost 4 bases and J lost 6; bases outside the gene matches: 15. This CDR3 has 17 amino acids. CDR3 amino acids: CASSPNPFLGGADTQYF. CDR3 nucleotides: TGTGCCAGCAGCCCAAACCCTTTTCTCGGGGGGGCTGATACGCAGTATTTT.

This rearrangement joins TRBV4-1 to TRBJ2-1; 9 bases align to TRBD1. V was pared by 4 bases and J by 4 bases, with 8 bases of the junction left unmatched. Germline CDR1 and CDR2: MGHRA and YSYEKL. The CDR3 totals 16 residues. CDR3 sequence: CASSLRGGTGYNEQFF. CDR3 in DNA: TGCGCCAGCAGCCTGCGAGGCGGGACAGGGTACAATGAGCAGTTCTTC.

In its sample, this clonotype was seen a few times. The rearrangement uses TRBV7-9 and TRBJ1-1; 9 bases line up with TRBD1. CDR3 length: 16 residues. V dropped 4 bases and J dropped 6; count of bases not matched to a gene: 12. Germline V gives CDR1 SEHNR, CDR2 FQNEAQ (reference sequence). CDR3 protein: CASSSYIGTGSAEAFF. The CDR3 DNA follows: TGTGCCAGCAGCTCATATATAGGGACAGGGTCTGCTGAAGCTTTCTTT.

This clonotype was picked up many times. This sequence joins TRBV5-1 and TRBJ2-4; tentative D call: TRBD1 (6 bases). The better agreement between TRBJ2-5 and the DNA end casts doubt on the J call. Per germline, CDR1 SGHRS and CDR2 YFSETQ. The CDR3 is made up of 11 amino acids. CDR3 bases: TGCGCCAGCAGCTCGACAGGGACCCAGTACTTC. Translating gives CASSSTGTQYF.

This sequence joins TRBV7-9 and TRBJ2-7; D may be TRBD1 or TRBD2 (5 bases each). This CDR3 is built from 14 residues. From germline, CDR1 is SEHNR and CDR2 FQNEAQ (reference sequence). V was pared by 1 base and J by 6 bases, with 13 bases between. The CDR3 DNA reads as TGTGCCAGCAGCTTAGAGGGGACCCCGTTCGAGCAGTACTTC. It codes for CASSLEGTPFEQYF.

This clonotype was counted many times. This chain joins TRBV29-1 and TRBJ2-7; possibly TRBD1 for D (6 bases). V shed 2 bases and J shed 0 bases, with 8 bases lying between them. The germline V gene has CDR1 SQVTM and CDR2 ANQGSEA. The CDR3 covers 13 residues. In DNA form, the CDR3 reads TGCAGCGTTGAAACAGGGAGCTCCTACGAGCAGTACTTC. It translates to CSVETGSSYEQYF.

This clonotype was seen at least ten times. This chain uses TRBV12-3 or TRBV12-4 with TRBJ2-1, with D perhaps matching TRBD2 (5 bases). V dropped 3 bases and J dropped 10 bases, with 19 bases sitting between them. The CDR3 runs 15 residues. CDR3 amino acids: CASSLARGSIGEQFF. In DNA, the CDR3 is TGTGCCAGCAGTTTGGCCCGGGGAAGTATTGGCGAGCAGTTCTTC.

This chain joins TRBV28 and TRBJ2-7; TRBD1 agrees at 8 bases. Per the germline V gene, CDR1 is MDHEN and CDR2 is SYDVKM. CDR3 length: 18 amino acids. Unmatched junction bases numbered 22, after V lost 8 bases and J lost 4 bases. Written as DNA, the CDR3 is TGTGCCAGCTCGTCTCTCGCAGGACAGGGTCGATCTCCTTACGAGCAGTACTTC. This sequence encodes CASSSLAGQGRSPYEQYF.

The chain couples TRBV7-2 to TRBJ2-1; tentatively, D is TRBD1 or TRBD2 (6 bases each). V was cut by 5 bases and J by 10 bases, with 18 bases left in between. Germline assignment: CDR1 SGHTA and CDR2 FQGNSA. The CDR3 covers 14 residues. The CDR3: CASSHRGTRAEQFF. In DNA form, the CDR3 reads TGTGCCAGCAGCCACCGGGGGACACGTGCCGAGCAGTTCTTC.

This clonotype has at least ten counts. V usage is TRBV12-3 or TRBV12-4 and J usage is TRBJ2-1; 9 bases are a match to TRBD2. The CDR3 spans 17 residues. The junction had 13 bases not matched to a gene; V was cut back by 6 bases and J by 4 bases. For the CDR3, the DNA is TGTGCCAGCAGGCCCGGTATAGCGGGAGAGGTATACAATGAGCAGTTCTTC. Translation: CASRPGIAGEVYNEQFF.

This clonotype was found many times. This rearrangement joins TRBV7-2 to TRBJ2-7; the match to TRBD1 covers 7 bases. The CDR3 contains 16 residues. The J segment lost 9 bases and the V segment lost 1 base, leaving 15 bases of the junction unmatched. The germline V gene has CDR1 SGHTA and CDR2 FQGNSA. The CDR3 sequence is CASSLGGQTLPWGQYF. CDR3 DNA: TGTGCCAGCAGCTTAGGGGGACAGACACTTCCCTGGGGGCAGTACTTC. Complete variable domain (other parts from reference TRBV7-2 and TRBJ2-7): GAGVSQSPSNKVTEKGKDVELRCDPISGHTALYWYRQSLGQGLEFLIYFQGNSAPDKSGLPSDRFSAERTGGSVSTLTIQRTQQEDSAVYLCASSLGGQTLPWGQYFGPGTRLTVT.

Only a few counts were recorded for this clonotype. V usage is TRBV5-1 and J usage is TRBJ1-5, with D maybe TRBD1 (5 bases). V lost 0 bases and J lost 4, with 11 bases in between. This CDR3 contains 15 residues. Looked up from germline, CDR1 is SGHRS and CDR2 is YFSETQ. CDR3 sequence: CASSLALGDNQPQHF. The CDR3 DNA follows: TGCGCCAGCAGCTTGGCCCTAGGGGATAATCAGCCCCAGCATTTT.

Notes on this clonotype: At one end, the junction sequence differs from germline, possibly due to a read error. CDR3 DNA: TGTGCCAGCAGCCCAACAGGGGTGCTCTATAGCTACACCTTC. Its protein is CASSPTGVLYSYTF. The V gene is TRBV27, the J gene TRBJ1-2; 7 nucleotides line up with TRBD1. Germline V gene lookup returns CDR1 MNHEY and CDR2 SMNVEV (reference sequence). The CDR3 runs 14 residues.